This record looks at one T cell receptor (beta chain) sequence and its context. Its antigen is as yet unknown. These data come from a study of CD8 T cells in ankylosing spondylitis. Study results and limitations: Blood from ankylosing spondylitis patients appeared to carry a characteristic roughly 8-variant TCR beta motif. CD8+ disease-linked clones were present at relatively low frequencies in blood. Earlier work had already found some motif variants in reactive arthritis synovial fluid and blood. Researchers reportedly found disease-linked clones significantly enriched in matched ankylosing spondylitis synovial fluid.

The authors made TCR beta libraries by quantitative 5'-RACE with molecular barcodes. TCRdb re-called the 5' RACE reads with MiXCR, one entry per CDR3 protein. The repertoire has fewer than 650,000 distinct CDR3 sequences, about 13% of them found once; the top ten carry under 7.5%. Material for sequencing was blood, either unsorted or a sorted T cell fraction (not recorded which). The receptor was isolated from a male donor with ankylosing spondylitis.

CDR3 bases: TGCAGTGCTAGAGACGCTAGCGGGAGGGACTGGACCCAGTACTTC. This sequence encodes CSARDASGRDWTQYF. This rearrangement joins TRBV20-1 to TRBJ2-5; TRBD2 agrees at 12 bases. This CDR3 is built from 15 residues. In germline, CDR1 is DFQATT, CDR2 SNEGSKA (reference sequence). V was pared by 0 bases and J by 7 bases, with 6 bases of the junction left unmatched.